The present entry profiles one T cell receptor beta chain with its context. The antigen is not known. This specimen comes from a study of cytomegalovirus exposure and HLA in healthy donors. About the research overall: The 110 million or so unique TCR beta sequences, from 150 million to 200 million T cells, were found by an earlier analysis.

J lost 2 bases, V lost 6 bases, and 11 bases had no gene match. The CDR3 is 16 residues long. CDR1 and CDR2 (germline): MNHEY, SMNVEV (reference sequence). The PCR made use of 60 Vbeta and 13 Jbeta primers. Libraries were prepared by immunoSEQ multiplex PCR; TCRdb keeps only in-frame clonotypes and omits some of them. This sample yields some 80,000 clones, of which about 78% are seen a single time; less than 2% belongs to the top ten. Overall study results and limits: There were a few CMV-associated chains whose specificity for CMV antigens was confirmed in vitro. As a later analysis revealed, the rate of TCR association differed by HLA locus, with DRB1 most and HLA-C fewest. An analysis that came later showed most CMV-associated TCR beta chains appearing HLA-restricted.

V and J are TRBV27 and TRBJ2-7; 9 bases are a match to TRBD1. The sequenced material came from PBMCs. The sequence was obtained from a man aged 35-49 years in good health and CMV-seronegative. DNA of the CDR3: TGTGCCAGCAGGGGTGGACAGGGGAGGGCTACCTACGAGCAGTACTTC. Its protein product is CASRGGQGRATYEQYF.